The 17 T cell receptor beta chains reported below all come from one sample, sequenced in a study of OX40 agonist ivuxolimab in advanced cancers. Profiling relied on immunoSEQ multiplex PCR, and the TCRdb table lists in-frame clones only, not all of them. The sample yields 70,000 to 80,000 clones, roughly 86% seen once. Sequences were derived from CD4+ or CD8+ T cells sorted from blood, sampled in a trial of the OX40 agonist ivuxolimab. The receptors were gathered from an adult with an advanced solid tumor such as melanoma, head and neck, liver or kidney cancer.

This clone was observed once. The V gene is TRBV28, the J gene TRBJ1-5, with D perhaps TRBD1 (5 bases). V lost 2 bases, J lost 8 bases, and 13 bases lay in between. The CDR3 totals 14 residues. Per germline, CDR1 MDHEN and CDR2 SYDVKM. CDR3: CASSLGGSVKPQHF. CDR3 in DNA: TGTGCCAGCAGTTTAGGGGGTAGCGTGAAGCCCCAGCATTTT. Drawing the rest from reference TRBV28 and TRBJ1-5, the complete variable domain is DVKVTQSSRYLVKRTGEKVFLECVQDMDHENMFWYRQDPGLGLRLIYFSYDVKMKEKGDIPEGYSVSREKKERFSLILESASTNQTSMYLCASSLGGSVKPQHFGDGTRLSIL.

On this clone itself: An end of the junction does not agree with germline; a read error may underlie this. This chain uses TRBV7-7 with TRBJ2-5, with D uncertain. CDR3 length: 13 amino acids. The germline gives CDR1 SSHAT, CDR2 FNYEAQ (reference sequence). The CDR3 DNA follows: TGTGCTAGCAGCTCCCAAGCCCAAGAGACCCAGTACTTC. Encoded protein: CASSSQAQETQYF.

This chain links TRBV7-6 with TRBJ2-7; D is possibly TRBD1 or TRBD2 (6 bases each). V lost 5 bases, J lost 7 bases, and 21 bases lay in between. The CDR3 consists of 15 residues. In germline, CDR1 is SGHVS, CDR2 FNYEAQ. DNA for the CDR3: TGTGCCAGCAGCAAGCAGACGGGGGCGTTTGAAGAGCAGTACTTC. Translation: CASSKQTGAFEEQYF. The full variable domain, completed using reference TRBV7-6 and TRBJ2-7, is GAGVSQSPRYKVTKRGQDVALRCDPISGHVSLYWYRQALGQGPEFLTYFNYEAQQDKSGLPNDRFSAERPEGSISTLTIQRTEQRDSAMYRCASSKQTGAFEEQYFGPGTRLTVT.

The genes are TRBV14 and TRBJ1-1; 7 nucleotides agree with TRBD1. The germline V gene has CDR1 SGHDN and CDR2 FVKESK. This CDR3 is built from 16 residues. The junction had 10 bases not matched to a gene; V was cut back by 2 bases and J by 4 bases. The CDR3 sequence: CASSQFRTGPGTEAFF. In nucleotides, the CDR3 is TGTGCCAGCAGCCAATTCAGGACAGGCCCGGGCACTGAAGCTTTCTTT.

There are a few counts of this clone. CDR3 sequence: CASRRDYNQPQHF. CDR3 coding DNA: TGCGCCAGTAGGAGGGACTACAATCAGCCCCAGCATTTT. The chain links TRBV4-1 to TRBJ1-5; possibly TRBD1 for D (5 bases). The CDR3 runs 13 residues. From germline, CDR1 is MGHRA and CDR2 YSYEKL. V was shortened by 9 bases and J by 3 bases, with 12 bases between the two germline ends.

This sequence joins TRBV5-1 and TRBJ2-7; 11 nucleotides match TRBD1. The CDR3 is 15 residues long. CDR1 SGHRS and CDR2 YFSETQ come from the germline V gene. V was clipped by 4 bases and J by 2 bases; unmatched bases: 5. The CDR3 spells CASSTGTGGAYEQYF. CDR3 in DNA: TGCGCCAGCAGCACCGGGACAGGGGGTGCCTACGAGCAGTACTTC.

This chain connects TRBV20-1 to TRBJ2-5; D is unresolved. V was shortened by 4 bases and J by 0 bases, with 3 bases between the two germline ends. The CDR3 sequence is 11 residues long. CDR1 and CDR2 from the germline V gene are DFQATT and SNEGSKA (reference sequence). The DNA of the CDR3 is TGCAGTGCTAATAACCAAGAGACCCAGTACTTC. Translating gives CSANNQETQYF.

The chain links TRBV6-5 to TRBJ2-1; D unresolved. CDR1 and CDR2 from the germline V gene are MNHEY and SVGAGI. Trimming pared 2 bases from V and 0 bases from J, leaving 11 bases between. The CDR3 consists of 16 residues. CDR3 residues: CASSYVGPSSYNEQFF. For the CDR3, the DNA is TGTGCCAGCAGTTACGTGGGCCCGAGCTCCTACAATGAGCAGTTCTTC.

Notes on this clone: Different DNA sequences within this sample yield the same CDR3. The rearrangement joins TRBV11-2 to TRBJ2-5; D gene uncertain. Per the germline V gene, CDR1 is SGHAT and CDR2 is FQNNGV. The V end was cut by 3 bases, the J end by 5 bases, with 4 bases between. The CDR3 is made up of 11 amino acids. The CDR3 reads CASSFGETQYF. As DNA, the CDR3 is TGTGCCAGCAGCTTTGGGGAGACCCAGTACTTC.

The chain has TRBV28 and TRBJ1-5, with unresolved D. The CDR3 runs 14 residues. V lost 7 bases, J lost 1 base, and 11 bases lay in between. Looked up from germline, CDR1 is MDHEN and CDR2 is SYDVKM. In nucleotides, the CDR3 is TGTGCCAGCATTCACAGTATAAGCAATCAGCCCCAGCATTTT. Its translation: CASIHSISNQPQHF.

The chain carries TRBV11-2 and TRBJ2-5; D not certain. This CDR3 contains 12 residues. Germline-derived CDR1 and CDR2 are SGHAT and FQNNGV. Deletions cut 3 bases from V and 4 bases from J, with 6 bases between. The CDR3 DNA reads as TGTGCCAGCAGCTTTGGCGGAGAGACCCAGTACTTC. It codes for CASSFGGETQYF.

DNA for the CDR3: TGCGCCAGCAGCCAAGAGAGAATACTAACTAATGAAAAACTGTTTTTT. As protein: CASSQERILTNEKLFF. The rearrangement links TRBV4-1 to TRBJ1-4; D gene ambiguous. Germline lookup yields CDR1 MGHRA and CDR2 YSYEKL. This CDR3 comprises 16 residues. V was shortened by 0 bases and J by 1 base, with 9 bases between the two germline ends.

This clone was counted between two and nine times. The chain uses TRBV9 and TRBJ2-2; D unclear. The CDR3 length is 12 residues. V was pared by 4 bases and J by 8 bases, with 9 bases between. Germline V gene sequence: CDR1 SGDLS, CDR2 YYNGEE. CDR3 nucleotides: TGTGCCAGCAGCCCCCATCTTGGGGAGCTGTTTTTT. It yields the protein CASSPHLGELFF.

This chain links TRBV9 with TRBJ2-6; 11 positions match TRBD1. Germline loops: CDR1 SGDLS, CDR2 YYNGEE. The length of the CDR3 is 19 residues. Losses at the gene ends were 4 bases for V and 0 bases for J; bases not matched to a gene: 9. CDR3 nucleotide sequence: TGTGCCAGCAGCCCTCGCCGGGACAGGGGGACCTCTGGGGCCAACGTCCTGACTTTC. It yields the protein CASSPRRDRGTSGANVLTF.

This clone was detected only once. The chain couples TRBV4-2 to TRBJ2-1, with D perhaps TRBD2 (7 bases). With 1 base removed from V and 7 bases from J, the gap between germline ends came to 14 bases. The CDR3 length is 15 residues. From germline, CDR1 is LGHNA and CDR2 YNFKEQ. CDR3 sequence: CASSQGGGRGNEQFF. CDR3 sequence (DNA): TGTGCCAGCAGCCAAGGGGGGGGCCGCGGGAATGAGCAGTTCTTC.

V and J are TRBV2 and TRBJ2-7, with D uncertain. Germline loops: CDR1 SNHLY, CDR2 FYNNEI. Trimming stripped 5 bases from V and 13 bases from J, with 15 bases between. The CDR3 spans 11 residues. CDR3 amino acids: CASSHTGSFYF. CDR3 DNA: TGTGCCAGCAGTCATACCGGGTCCTTTTACTTC.

The chain carries TRBV7-9 and TRBJ2-7; perhaps D is TRBD1 or TRBD2 (5 bases each). V was trimmed by 8 bases and J by 5 bases, leaving 16 bases between them. The CDR3 loop spans 13 amino acids. Germline loops: CDR1 SEHNR, CDR2 FQNEAQ (reference sequence). This chain's CDR3 is CASDTRRGDEQYF. The CDR3 DNA reads as TGTGCCAGCGATACCCGACGGGGCGACGAGCAGTACTTC.